The rows below give T cell receptor beta chains drawn from one sample of a study of blood T cells in healthy people across ages. TCRdb analysed the 5' RACE reads with MiXCR anew, one entry per CDR3 protein. The sample has fewer than 700,000 distinct CDR3 sequences; about 43% are singletons. Sequencing was performed on blood. These receptors were obtained from a man older than 75 in good health. The CDR3 runs from the conserved cysteine through the conserved F or W. The D gene is left open where the match is weak. Not all rows give a size; the values are once, few, many and, for expanded clones, a class.

size	D	V	J	CDR3	DNA
-	TRBD1	TRBV20-1	TRBJ1-4	CSVRDAGQYNEKLFF	TGCAGTGTTAGAGACGCGGGACAGTATAATGAAAAACTGTTTTTT
-	TRBD2	TRBV6-5	TRBJ2-7	CASSPLSGITYEQYF	TGTGCCAGCAGTCCCCTTAGCGGGATAACCTACGAGCAGTACTTC
few	-	TRBV20-1	TRBJ1-2	CSARDPGGGYGYTF	TGCAGTGCTAGAGATCCTGGGGGAGGCTATGGCTACACCTTC
many	TRBD2	TRBV7-2	TRBJ2-3	CASSRSSGGAPDTQYF	TGTGCCAGCAGCCGATCTAGCGGGGGGGCCCCAGATACGCAGTATTTT
-	-	TRBV27	TRBJ2-3	CASRPDSNTQYF	TGTGCCAGCAGGCCTGATAGTAATACGCAGTATTTT
-	-	TRBV10-3	TRBJ2-3	CAISEGLGDTQYF	TGTGCCATCAGTGAGGGCCTGGGAGATACGCAGTATTTT
-	TRBD2	TRBV20-1	TRBJ2-1	CSAPRGGSYNEQFF	TGCAGTGCTCCCCGCGGGGGCTCCTACAATGAGCAGTTCTTC
-	-	TRBV4-3	TRBJ1-1	CASSQDRGSTEAFF	TGCGCCAGCAGCCAAGATAGGGGATCCACTGAAGCTTTCTTT
-	-	TRBV7-3	TRBJ2-1	CASSIALGPNEQFF	TGTGCCAGCAGCATCGCACTTGGACCCAATGAGCAGTTCTTC
few	TRBD2	TRBV20-1	TRBJ2-5	CSASSGAVQETQYF	TGCAGTGCTAGTAGCGGGGCCGTACAAGAGACCCAGTACTTC
few	-	TRBV3-1	TRBJ1-2	CASSQGAATYGYTF	TGTGCCAGCAGCCAAGGGGCAGCGACTTATGGCTACACCTTC
-	TRBD1	TRBV11-2	TRBJ2-7	CASSLGQGGPYEQYF	TGTGCCAGCAGCTTAGGACAGGGTGGCCCCTACGAGCAGTACTTC
-	-	TRBV4-2	TRBJ1-6	CASSVNQGKNSPPHF	TGTGCCAGCAGCGTTAATCAGGGGAAGAATTCACCCCCCCACTTT
-	TRBD2	TRBV11-2	TRBJ2-5	CASSLGLLAGRGEETQYF	TGTGCCAGCAGCTTAGGTCTGCTAGCGGGGAGGGGAGAAGAGACCCAGTACTTC
few	-	TRBV7-2	TRBJ2-5	CASSLDRAVQETQYF	TGTGCCAGCAGCTTAGATAGGGCTGTCCAAGAGACCCAGTACTTC
-	-	TRBV6-2/TRBV6-3	TRBJ2-3	CATSSSPDTQYF	TGTGCCACGTCTAGCAGCCCAGATACGCAGTATTTT
-	-	TRBV9	TRBJ2-2	CASSVMYTGELFF	TGTGCCAGCAGCGTAATGTACACCGGGGAGCTGTTTTTT
-	-	TRBV29-1	TRBJ1-2	CSVELLSYGYTF	TGCAGCGTTGAACTCCTGTCCTATGGCTACACCTTC
-	-	TRBV7-2	TRBJ2-7	CASSSNELLSYEQYF	TGTGCCAGCAGCTCCAATGAGCTTCTATCCTACGAGCAGTACTTC
few	-	TRBV28	TRBJ2-2	CADVFRELFF	TGTGCCGACGTCTTTCGGGAGCTGTTTTTT
-	TRBD1	TRBV6-2/TRBV6-3	TRBJ2-5	CASSYSTGASETQYF	TGTGCCAGCAGTTACTCGACAGGGGCCTCCGAGACCCAGTACTTC
-	TRBD2	TRBV27	TRBJ2-7	CASSGSGLAGKGEQYF	TGTGCCAGCAGTGGAAGTGGACTAGCGGGCAAAGGCGAGCAGTACTTC
-	TRBD1	TRBV25-1	TRBJ2-1	CASSNIRDRGYNEQFF	TGTGCCAGCAGTAACATCCGGGACAGGGGTTACAATGAGCAGTTCTTC